This T cell receptor (beta chain) appears in the sequencing data of a study of cytomegalovirus exposure and HLA in healthy donors. The wider study: Per a later analysis, the roughly 690 first-cohort and 120 validation repertoires shared one platform.

The sample holds one count of this clone. What it recognizes is unknown. TCRdb's copy holds only in-frame clones and misses some; the assay was immunoSEQ multiplex PCR. Of 50,000 to 70,000 clones listed, about 95% are singletons. Whole-study findings and limits: The classifier reportedly diagnosed cytomegalovirus status with high specificity and sensitivity. Among TCR beta chains, those listed as cytomegalovirus-associated numbered around 180. TCR sequences were mostly rare, though some public TCRs occurred in many donors.

The CDR3 length is 13 residues. The V and J ends lost 5 bases and 1 base respectively, with 8 bases between them. Germline values: CDR1 SGHTA, CDR2 FQGNSA. The origin of this receptor is a woman aged 18 to 35 in good health and CMV-seropositive. The sample was PBMCs. J is TRBJ2-5 and V is TRBV7-2; D uncertain. DNA for the CDR3: TGTGCCAGCAGCATTTACACCCAAGAGACCCAGTACTTC. This gives the protein CASSIYTQETQYF.